What follows are 32 T cell receptor beta chains derived from one specimen sequenced in a study of CD8 T cells in ankylosing spondylitis. Study outcomes and limitations: A TCR beta motif of under 10 highly homologous variants seemed to mark ankylosing spondylitis blood.

A single record per CDR3 protein comes from TCRdb applying MiXCR to the 5' RACE reads. This sample has roughly 300,000 distinct CDR3 sequences; 6.5% to 10% occur once, and the top ten carry 13% to 15%. For these TCRs, the target antigens are not known. Sequencing used blood, either unsorted or a sorted T cell fraction (not recorded which). The receptor set was obtained from a male donor with ankylosing spondylitis.

This clonotype was counted a few times. The V and J genes are TRBV4-3 and TRBJ2-5; D is undetermined. Germline loops: CDR1 LGHNA, CDR2 YSLEER. Trimming left V 1 base short and J 0 bases short, with 6 bases between. The CDR3 covers 14 residues. The CDR3, as DNA: TGCGCCAGCAGCCAAGTTTTGCACCAAGAGACCCAGTACTTC. Translating gives CASSQVLHQETQYF.

The chain is built from TRBV20-1 and TRBJ1-1; D is possibly TRBD1 (6 bases). The CDR3 covers 14 residues. The germline V gene has CDR1 DFQATT and CDR2 SNEGSKA (reference sequence). Trimming stripped 2 bases from V and 2 bases from J, with 12 bases between. The CDR3 spells CSARQGRINTEAFF. In nucleotides, the CDR3 is TGCAGTGCTAGACAGGGGCGGATCAACACTGAAGCTTTCTTT.

This clonotype has more than one count but fewer than ten. V gene TRBV11-2 combines with J gene TRBJ1-3, with D maybe TRBD1 (6 bases). Trimming pared 3 bases from V and 4 bases from J, leaving 13 bases between. From germline, CDR1 is SGHAT and CDR2 FQNNGV. There are 15 residues in the CDR3. DNA for the CDR3: TGTGCCAGCAGCTTTTCAGGGGAGAGGGGAAACACCATATATTTT. It specifies CASSFSGERGNTIYF.

This clonotype was seen more than once but under ten times. The genes are TRBV12-3 or TRBV12-4 and TRBJ1-3; D unclear. Trimming shortened V by 5 bases and J by 4 bases, and 9 bases separated the two germline ends. The CDR3 extends over 13 amino acids. The CDR3 reads CASSTGAGNTIYF. The DNA of the CDR3 is TGTGCCAGCAGTACCGGTGCAGGAAACACCATATATTTT.

This clonotype came up many times. CDR3 DNA sequence: TGCAGCGTTGAAAAAGGGCTCTCCTACAATGAGCAGTTCTTC. Protein: CSVEKGLSYNEQFF. This chain joins TRBV29-1 and TRBJ2-1; D ambiguous. The CDR3 covers 14 residues. Trimming stripped 2 bases from V and 0 bases from J, with 8 bases between. CDR1 is SQVTM, CDR2 ANQGSEA, per germline.

This clonotype was picked up a small number of times. The chain recombines TRBV29-1 with TRBJ2-1; 7 nucleotides match TRBD2. The CDR3 extends over 15 amino acids. Germline values: CDR1 SQVTM, CDR2 ANQGSEA. Germline trimming cut 4 bases from V and 5 bases from J; bases unmatched to any gene: 11. As DNA, the CDR3 is TGCAGCGTTGCGCCCCCCAGCGGGACTCACAATGAGCAGTTCTTC. As protein: CSVAPPSGTHNEQFF.

CDR3 sequence: CASSLSSDAGKPQHF. The CDR3 DNA sequence: TGTGCCAGCAGTTTAAGTTCAGACGCGGGAAAGCCCCAGCATTTT. The rearrangement links TRBV28 to TRBJ1-5; no definite D call. Germline assignment: CDR1 MDHEN and CDR2 SYDVKM. The CDR3 sequence is 15 residues long. V gave up 2 bases and J gave up 8 bases, with 16 bases separating them.

V is TRBV5-1 and J is TRBJ2-1; the D is unclear. The CDR3 spans 11 residues. Germline lookup yields CDR1 SGHRS and CDR2 YFSETQ. Trimming took 1 base from V and 10 from J, leaving 6 bases between them. CDR3 protein: CASSLIREQFF. In DNA form, the CDR3 reads TGCGCCAGCAGCTTGATAAGGGAGCAGTTCTTC.

This clonotype was counted ten times or more. The chain is built from TRBV12-3 or TRBV12-4 and TRBJ1-1, with a weak D call TRBD1 (5 bases). Trimming left V 5 bases short and J 4 bases short, with 14 bases between. The CDR3 is made up of 14 amino acids. CDR3 DNA: TGTGCCAGCAGTACCTCAGGGTTGAGCACTGAAGCTTTCTTT. It yields the protein CASSTSGLSTEAFF.

This clonotype has just a few counts. The chain carries TRBV7-6 and TRBJ1-4, with 7 bases fitting TRBD1. Germline V CDR1 and CDR2: SGHVS, FNYEAQ. This CDR3 has 14 amino acids. V shed 5 bases, J shed 12 bases, and the junction held 12 bases outside the gene matches. The CDR3 coding sequence is TGTGCCAGCAGCACCGGGACAGCGGGGTTCGAACTGTTTTTT. It specifies CASSTGTAGFELFF.

This clonotype was seen at least ten times. This chain joins TRBV7-3 and TRBJ2-1, with 9 bases matching TRBD2. Germline CDR1 and CDR2: SGHTA and FQGTGA. The length of the CDR3 is 16 residues. The V and J ends lost 2 bases and 4 bases, in that order; junction bases with no gene match: 6. The CDR3 DNA is TGTGCCAGCAGCTTAGGTGGCGGGAGGGGATACAATGAGCAGTTCTTC. As protein: CASSLGGGRGYNEQFF. Complete variable domain (other parts from reference TRBV7-3 and TRBJ2-1): GAGVSQTPSNKVTEKGKYVELRCDPISGHTALYWYRQSLGQGPEFLIYFQGTGAADDSGLPNDRFFAVRPEGSVSTLKIQRTERGDSAVYLCASSLGGGRGYNEQFFGPGTRLTVL.

This clonotype was recorded many times. This rearrangement joins TRBV12-3 or TRBV12-4 to TRBJ1-5, with 8 bases that match TRBD1. This CDR3 contains 14 residues. The junction had 6 bases not matched to a gene; V was cut back by 5 bases and J by 6 bases. The CDR3 nucleotides are TGTGCCAGCAGTAGCGGGACAGGATTTCAGCCCCAGCATTTT. It translates to CASSSGTGFQPQHF.

This rearrangement joins TRBV12-3 or TRBV12-4 to TRBJ2-1, with 11 bases that match TRBD2. The CDR3 length is 15 residues. The ends lost 8 bases at V and 6 bases at J; junction bases unmatched: 9. As DNA, the CDR3 is TGTGCCAGCGACGCCACTAGCGGGAGTGTCAATGAGCAGTTCTTC. It yields the protein CASDATSGSVNEQFF.

This clonotype was counted at least ten times. The chain has TRBV6-1 and TRBJ2-7; TRBD1 agrees at 8 bases. This CDR3 contains 13 residues. CDR1 MNHNS and CDR2 SASEGT come from the germline V gene. V shed 6 bases and J 4 bases; nucleotides not matched to a gene: 5. CDR3 sequence reads: CASSGDRTYEQYF. CDR3 coding DNA: TGTGCCAGCAGCGGGGACAGGACTTACGAGCAGTACTTC.

This clonotype was found many times. The chain joins TRBV5-1 to TRBJ2-1, with TRBD1 matching 8 bases. Germline CDR1 SGHRS, CDR2 YFSETQ. The CDR3 runs to 15 residues. The V gene end was trimmed by 0 bases and the J gene end by 3 bases; junction bases not matched to a gene: 2. The CDR3 sequence is CASSLAGTGYNEQFF. Written as DNA, the CDR3 is TGCGCCAGCAGCTTGGCCGGGACAGGCTACAATGAGCAGTTCTTC.

The J gene is TRBJ2-7, the V gene TRBV6-5; D is possibly TRBD2 (5 bases). The CDR3 has 14 residues. CDR1 is MNHEY, CDR2 SVGAGI, per germline. V lost 2 bases, J lost 7 bases, and 15 bases lay in between. In DNA, the CDR3 is TGTGCCAGCAGTTACACTCGAGGGTTGGGGGAGCAGTACTTC. Its protein is CASSYTRGLGEQYF.

The rearrangement links TRBV7-3 to TRBJ1-6; weak D call: TRBD1 (5 bases). The CDR3 runs 17 residues. Per the germline V gene, CDR1 is SGHTA and CDR2 is FQGTGA. The V and J ends lost 5 bases and 10 bases respectively, with 24 bases between them. The DNA of the CDR3 is TGTGCCAGCAGCCCAGAGGGCAGGGTCGGGATTGAATCACCCCTCCACTTT. Its translation: CASSPEGRVGIESPLHF.

The chain uses TRBV9 and TRBJ1-3, with D possibly TRBD1 on 6 matching bases. V was cut by 4 bases and J by 0 bases, with 11 bases left in between. Germline V gene data show CDR1 as SGDLS and CDR2 as YYNGEE. CDR3 size: 15 residues. CDR3 nucleotide sequence: TGTGCCAGCAGCCCAGGGGCATACTCTGGAAACACCATATATTTT. Protein sequence: CASSPGAYSGNTIYF.

This chain connects TRBV20-1 to TRBJ1-2; D is perhaps TRBD1 (5 bases). Germline CDR1 is DFQATT and CDR2 is SNEGSKA (reference sequence). The V end lost 3 bases, the J end lost 4 bases, and 12 bases lay between the germline ends. This CDR3 comprises 13 residues. As DNA, the CDR3 is TGCAGTGCTAGTGGGGGTCTTGGCTATGGCTACACCTTC. Translating it yields CSASGGLGYGYTF.

This clonotype was seen a handful of times. The CDR3 DNA reads TGTGCCAGCCGCAACACTGAAGCTTTCTTT. Encoded protein: CASRNTEAFF. The genes are TRBV19 and TRBJ1-1; unclear D gene. V was cut by 9 bases and J by 2 bases, with 4 bases left in between. The CDR3 sequence is 10 residues long. The germline CDR1 and CDR2 sequences are LNHDA and SQIVND (reference sequence).

At least ten counts were recorded for this clonotype. The rearrangement uses TRBV20-1 and TRBJ2-7; 13 positions match TRBD2. The V segment lost 5 bases and the J segment 2 bases; nucleotides outside the gene matches: 6. Germline CDR1 and CDR2: DFQATT and SNEGSKA (reference sequence). The CDR3 has 15 residues. CDR3 bases: TGCAGTGCTCAAAAAGGGACTAGCGGGACCTACGAGCAGTACTTC. Protein product: CSAQKGTSGTYEQYF.

The rearrangement links TRBV4-1 to TRBJ2-3, with D tentatively TRBD1 (5 bases). There are 17 residues in the CDR3. V was shortened by 0 bases and J by 0 bases, with 13 bases between the two germline ends. Germline-derived CDR1 and CDR2 are MGHRA and YSYEKL. CDR3 sequence (DNA): TGCGCCAGCAGCCAAGATCCCGGCCAGGGTAGCACAGATACGCAGTATTTT. Translation gives CASSQDPGQGSTDTQYF.

This clonotype came up a few times. The V call is TRBV11-2, the J call TRBJ2-5; D is perhaps TRBD2 (5 bases). The CDR3 runs 15 residues. CDR1 SGHAT and CDR2 FQNNGV come from the germline V gene. V lost 2 bases to trimming and J lost 7 bases, with 17 bases between them. CDR3 sequence reads: CASSLLGVRAGTQYF. DNA for the CDR3: TGTGCCAGCAGCTTACTGGGAGTTCGGGCAGGGACCCAGTACTTC.

This clonotype appeared a few times. This rearrangement joins TRBV20-1 to TRBJ1-6; 10 bases align to TRBD1. Germline lookup yields CDR1 DFQATT and CDR2 SNEGSKA (reference sequence). The J segment lost 9 bases and the V segment lost 0 bases, leaving 5 bases of the junction unmatched. This CDR3 region has 15 residues. CDR3 DNA: TGCAGTGCTAGAGAGCCAAGGGACAGGGGTTCACCCCTCCACTTT. It codes for CSAREPRDRGSPLHF.

This chain uses TRBV6-2 or TRBV6-3 with TRBJ2-7; no reliable D call. Germline V CDR1 and CDR2: MNHEY, SVGEGT. Trimming shortened V by 2 bases and J by 1 base, and 18 bases separated the two germline ends. CDR3 length equals 17 residues. In nucleotides, the CDR3 is TGTGCCAGCAGTTACCCGTGGGGTGGATGGATTTCCTACGAGCAGTACTTC. It codes for CASSYPWGGWISYEQYF.

This clonotype has only a few counts. The chain employs TRBV18 and TRBJ2-5; 9 bases are a match to TRBD2. The junction had 6 bases not matched to a gene; V was cut back by 2 bases and J by 5 bases. This CDR3 region has 15 residues. Germline V gene data show CDR1 as KGHSH and CDR2 as LQKENI. In DNA, the CDR3 is TGTGCCAGCTCACCAAGAGCGGGAGGCGGTGAGACCCAGTACTTC. It specifies CASSPRAGGGETQYF.

The table lists this clonotype with a few counts. This chain connects TRBV6-1 to TRBJ2-7, with 9 bases fitting TRBD1. The germline V gene encodes CDR1 MNHNS and CDR2 SASEGT. The length of the CDR3 is 14 residues. V was clipped by 8 bases and J by 3 bases; unmatched bases: 8. CDR3 loop: CASCRDRAYYEQYF. The CDR3 DNA is TGTGCCAGCTGCCGGGACAGGGCGTACTACGAGCAGTACTTC.

This clonotype was picked up many times. J is TRBJ2-3 and V is TRBV27; no reliable D call. CDR1 is MNHEY, CDR2 SMNVEV, per germline (reference sequence). The CDR3 totals 12 residues. V dropped 8 bases and J dropped 0 bases, with 6 bases sitting between them. CDR3 region: CASGSSTDTQYF. The CDR3 DNA reads TGTGCCAGCGGATCTAGCACAGATACGCAGTATTTT.

This clonotype was observed a handful of times. This chain joins TRBV6-2 or TRBV6-3 and TRBJ1-5; 12 nucleotides align to TRBD1. The CDR3 is 17 residues long. Germline V gene data show CDR1 as MNHEY and CDR2 as SVGEGT. The V segment lost 0 bases and the J segment 7 bases; nucleotides outside the gene matches: 7. The CDR3 DNA reads TGTGCCAGCAGTTACTCAAACCAGGGACAGGGGGCCCAGCCCCAGCATTTT. As protein: CASSYSNQGQGAQPQHF.

A few counts support this clonotype. The V call is TRBV5-1, the J call TRBJ1-1, with 7 bases that match TRBD1. Germline lookup yields CDR1 SGHRS and CDR2 YFSETQ. V was pared by 4 bases and J by 4 bases, with 7 bases of the junction left unmatched. This CDR3 contains 14 residues. CDR3 residues: CASSNGAGGTEAFF. CDR3 bases: TGCGCCAGCAGCAATGGGGCAGGGGGCACTGAAGCTTTCTTT. The full variable domain, completed using reference TRBV5-1 and TRBJ1-1, is KAGVTQTPRYLIKTRGQQVTLSCSPISGHRSVSWYQQTPGQGLQFLFEYFSETQRNKGNFPGRFSGRQFSNSRSEMNVSTLELGDSALYLCASSNGAGGTEAFFGQGTRLTVV.

The chain employs TRBV7-2 and TRBJ2-5, with 7 bases lining up with TRBD1. The CDR3 covers 14 residues. Germline CDR1 SGHTA, CDR2 FQGNSA. V trimming: 0 bases; J trimming: 3 bases; junction bases outside the gene matches: 1. CDR3 sequence: CASSLAGTEETQYF. The CDR3, as DNA: TGTGCCAGCAGCTTAGCCGGGACAGAAGAGACCCAGTACTTC. The whole variable domain, remainder taken from reference TRBV7-2 and TRBJ2-5, is GAGVSQSPSNKVTEKGKDVELRCDPISGHTALYWYRQSLGQGLEFLIYFQGNSAPDKSGLPSDRFSAERTGGSVSTLTIQRTQQEDSAVYLCASSLAGTEETQYFGPGTRLLVL.

The J gene is TRBJ2-5, the V gene TRBV19; D gene ambiguous. With 3 bases removed from V and 2 bases from J, the gap between germline ends came to 13 bases. Germline CDR1 LNHDA, CDR2 SQIVND (reference sequence). The CDR3 is made up of 15 amino acids. The DNA for the CDR3 is TGTGCCAGTAGTATCAATAACCACAGACAAGAGACCCAGTACTTC. Translated, it gives CASSINNHRQETQYF. Combining the CDR3 with reference TRBV19 and TRBJ2-5 gives the whole variable domain DGGITQSPKYLFRKEGQNVTLSCEQNLNHDAMYWYRQDPGQGLRLIYYSQIVNDFQKGDIAEGYSVSREKKESFPLTVTSAQKNPTAFYLCASSINNHRQETQYFGPGTRLLVL.